These 30 T cell receptor beta chains came from one sample sequenced in a study of cytomegalovirus exposure and HLA in healthy donors. The PCR had 60 Vbeta and 13 Jbeta primers. Repertoires were generated with immunoSEQ multiplex PCR, while TCRdb's copy carries only in-frame clones and drops some. This table holds roughly 180,000 clones, 80% to 90% found once. Sequencing used PBMCs. The receptors here all came from a girl aged 5-17 years in good health and CMV-seropositive.

This chain uses TRBV21-1 with TRBJ1-1; TRBD1, as called in the table, went unchecked against the DNA. TRBV21-1 has pseudogene status. The CDR3 length is 16 residues. The CDR3 DNA reads as TGTGCCAGCAGCACTTCCCCGTCAGATCCGAACACTGAAGCTTTCTTT. As protein: CASSTSPSDPNTEAFF.

V gene TRBV7-2 combines with J gene TRBJ1-2; 7 bases fit TRBD1. The V segment lost 5 bases and the J segment 4 bases; nucleotides outside the gene matches: 7. CDR1 and CDR2 from the germline V gene are SGHTA and FQGNSA. The CDR3 is 14 amino acids. CDR3 nucleotide sequence: TGTGCCAGCAGCCCAGGGGGAAGTCTCTATGGCTACACCTTC. It encodes CASSPGGSLYGYTF.

The V and J genes are TRBV5-6 and TRBJ2-5; 7 positions match TRBD1. The J call is uncertain, as TRBJ2-7 better fits the DNA end. The CDR3 has 16 amino acids. Germline-derived CDR1 and CDR2 are SGHDT and YYEEEE. DNA of the CDR3: TGTGCCAGCAGCCCCTCTCAGGGACAGAGCTCCTACGAGCAGTACTTC. This translates into CASSPSQGQSSYEQYF.

The gene calls are TRBV19 and TRBJ1-2, with a weak D call TRBD1 (6 bases). Trimming left V 6 bases short and J 0 bases short, with 8 bases between. CDR1 and CDR2 from the germline V gene are LNHDA and SQIVND (reference sequence). The CDR3 covers 13 residues. The CDR3 DNA reads TGTGCCAGTAGGGACAGTTCTAACTATGGCTACACCTTC. It is translated as CASRDSSNYGYTF.

The chain is built from TRBV11-2 and TRBJ2-7, with 8 bases aligning to TRBD2. V shed 0 bases and J 1 base; nucleotides not matched to a gene: 2. CDR3 length equals 15 residues. Germline lookup yields CDR1 SGHAT and CDR2 FQNNGV. In DNA form, the CDR3 reads TGTGCCAGCAGCTTAGAACTAGCGGTGTCCTACGAGCAGTACTTC. Translated: CASSLELAVSYEQYF.

This clone showed up just once. V and J are TRBV19 and TRBJ2-1, with 7 bases matching TRBD1. This CDR3 spans 15 amino acids. J lost 2 bases, V lost 1 base, and 2 bases had no gene match. CDR1 and CDR2 from the germline V gene are LNHDA and SQIVND (reference sequence). CDR3 in amino acids: CASSIATGTYNEQFF. The CDR3 coding sequence is TGTGCCAGTAGTATAGCGACAGGGACCTACAATGAGCAGTTCTTC.

In the case of this clone: Additional DNA sequences in this sample encode the identical CDR3. The genes are TRBV10-1 and TRBJ1-1, with D possibly matching TRBD1 (6 bases). The V end lost 3 bases, the J end lost 4 bases, and 6 bases lay between the germline ends. Germline CDR1 WNHNN, CDR2 SYGVQD (reference sequence). The CDR3 is made up of 12 amino acids. CDR3 sequence (DNA): TGCGCCAGCAGTGAAGGGGGCACTGAAGCTTTCTTT. It specifies CASSEGGTEAFF.

The J gene is TRBJ1-5, the V gene TRBV11-2; possible D gene TRBD1, 6 bases. Germline lookup yields CDR1 SGHAT and CDR2 FQNNGV. The CDR3 consists of 15 residues. V shed 5 bases and J shed 0 bases, with 11 bases lying between them. Here the CDR3 DNA reads TGTGCCAGCAGCCCCGAGACAGGTAGCAATCAGCCCCAGCATTTT. Its protein product is CASSPETGSNQPQHF.

The chain joins TRBV19 to TRBJ1-5; TRBD1 is a possible D gene (6 bases). Germline V CDR1 and CDR2: LNHDA, SQIVND (reference sequence). The V end was cut by 7 bases, the J end by 1 base, with 14 bases between. The CDR3 length is 15 residues. DNA for the CDR3: TGTGCCAGTACCGCGCGGGGGGCCAGCAATCAGCCCCAGCATTTT. It specifies CASTARGASNQPQHF. The full variable domain, with the rest looked up from reference TRBV19 and TRBJ1-5, is DGGITQSPKYLFRKEGQNVTLSCEQNLNHDAMYWYRQDPGQGLRLIYYSQIVNDFQKGDIAEGYSVSREKKESFPLTVTSAQKNPTAFYLCASTARGASNQPQHFGDGTRLSIL.

This clone showed up just once. The chain has TRBV5-8 and TRBJ1-1; no clear D. V was pared by 4 bases and J by 8 bases, with 24 bases between. The CDR3 totals 16 residues. Germline CDR1 and CDR2: SGHTS and YDEGEE. The CDR3 DNA sequence: TGTGCCAGCAGCCATTTGTTTGGTTCCGGGAGTGGAGAAGCTTTCTTT. Residues: CASSHLFGSGSGEAFF.

J is TRBJ1-1 and V is TRBV20-1; D unclear. Trimming removed 1 base from V and 5 bases from J, with 5 bases in between. This CDR3 is 11 amino acids long. Germline V gene lookup returns CDR1 DFQATT and CDR2 SNEGSKA (reference sequence). The CDR3 is CSARGGTEAFF. CDR3 bases: TGCAGTGCTAGAGGCGGGACTGAAGCTTTCTTT.

The chain links TRBV6-5 to TRBJ2-7; 8 positions agree with TRBD2. In germline, CDR1 is MNHEY, CDR2 SVGAGI. The CDR3 has 14 residues. After removal of 7 bases from V and 7 bases from J, the junction contained 12 bases not matched to a gene. CDR3 residues: CASMGPGGLSEQYF. In DNA, the CDR3 is TGTGCCAGCATGGGGCCGGGGGGGTTGAGTGAGCAGTACTTC.

CDR3 DNA sequence: TGTGCCAGCAGTAGATCTCTGAAACAGGGTGTCTATGGCTACACCTTC. Translated: CASSRSLKQGVYGYTF. This chain connects TRBV2 to TRBJ1-2, with D perhaps matching TRBD1 (6 bases). Germline-derived CDR1 and CDR2 are SNHLY and FYNNEI. V lost 5 bases, J lost 4 bases, and 20 bases lay in between. This CDR3 has 16 amino acids.

This chain joins TRBV6-4 and TRBJ1-2; D unclear. From germline, CDR1 is MRHNA and CDR2 SNTAGT. The V end lost 0 bases, the J end lost 8 bases, and 10 bases lay between the germline ends. CDR3 length: 13 amino acids. DNA of the CDR3: TGTGCCAGCAGTGACTCGGAGGGTGACGGCTACACCTTC. Protein sequence: CASSDSEGDGYTF.

The rearrangement uses TRBV7-3 and TRBJ2-5; the D is unclear. The J call may be wrong; the DNA end is better matched by TRBJ2-7. The germline gives CDR1 SGHTA, CDR2 FQGTGA. CDR3 length: 13 residues. Here the CDR3 reads CASSPPNMYEQYF. The CDR3 region has the DNA TGTGCCAGCAGCCCCCCAAATATGTACGAGCAGTACTTC.

The genes are TRBV7-9 and TRBJ1-6; possible D gene TRBD1, 6 bases. This CDR3 has 16 amino acids. Germline V gene sequence: CDR1 SEHNR, CDR2 FQNEAQ (reference sequence). The germline V and J ends were trimmed by 5 bases and 9 bases, with 20 bases remaining between them. CDR3 amino acids: CASSPQAAGESSPLHF. CDR3 bases: TGTGCCAGCAGCCCACAGGCGGCAGGGGAATCTTCACCCCTCCACTTT. Using reference TRBV7-9 and TRBJ1-6 for the parts outside the CDR3, the full variable domain is DTGVSQNPRHKITKRGQNVTFRCDPISEHNRLYWYRQTLGQGPEFLTYFQNEAQLEKSRLLSDRFSAERPKGSFSTLEIQRTEQGDSAMYLCASSPQAAGESSPLHFGNGTRLTVT.

The rearrangement links TRBV30 to TRBJ1-3; D unclear. Germline V gene lookup returns CDR1 GTSNPN and CDR2 SVGIG (reference sequence). The CDR3 is made up of 15 amino acids. Trimming shortened V by 2 bases and J by 7 bases, and 18 bases separated the two germline ends. DNA of the CDR3: TGTGCCTGGAGTAACGCCGTTTGGATGGAGAACACCATATATTTT. This encodes CAWSNAVWMENTIYF. The whole variable domain, filled in from reference TRBV30 and TRBJ1-3, reads SQTIHQWPATLVQPVGSPLSLECTVEGTSNPNLYWYRQAAGRGLQLLFYSVGIGQISSEVPQNLSASRPQDRQFILSSKKLLLSDSGFYLCAWSNAVWMENTIYFGEGSWLTVV.

The rearrangement joins TRBV25-1 to TRBJ1-1, with D possibly being TRBD1 (5 bases). The CDR3 consists of 16 residues. With 6 bases removed from V and 3 bases from J, the gap between germline ends came to 20 bases. CDR1 and CDR2 from the germline V gene are MGHDK and SYGVNS. CDR3 amino acids: CASSQSIGAGDTEAFF. In DNA form, the CDR3 reads TGTGCCAGCAGCCAAAGCATAGGGGCGGGGGACACTGAAGCTTTCTTT.

The V and J genes are TRBV6-5 and TRBJ2-1; the match to TRBD2 covers 7 bases. CDR1 and CDR2 (germline): MNHEY, SVGAGI. Unmatched junction bases numbered 2, after V lost 6 bases and J lost 0 bases. CDR3 length: 14 amino acids. The CDR3 region is CASRREGSYNEQFF. CDR3 in DNA: TGTGCCAGCAGGAGGGAGGGCTCCTACAATGAGCAGTTCTTC.

The V call is TRBV9, the J call TRBJ2-7; the D is unclear. Germline V CDR1 and CDR2: SGDLS, YYNGEE. CDR3 length: 16 residues. Trimming cost V 0 bases and J 4 bases, with 17 bases left between them. The CDR3 nucleotides read TGTGCCAGCAGCGTAGGAGGCTCCACGCCCTCGTACGAGCAGTACTTC. Its translation: CASSVGGSTPSYEQYF.

V is TRBV5-4 and J is TRBJ1-1; the match to TRBD1 covers 7 bases. The CDR3 is 12 residues long. CDR1 is SGHNT and CDR2 is YYREEE in the germline V gene (reference sequence). Trimming removed 4 bases from V and 7 bases from J; junction bases left unmatched: 4. CDR3 loop: CASSQDRREAFF. The CDR3 DNA reads as TGTGCCAGCAGCCAGGACAGGCGTGAAGCTTTCTTT.

This chain uses TRBV18 with TRBJ1-2; tentatively, D is TRBD1 (5 bases). The CDR3 runs to 14 residues. CDR1 is KGHSH, CDR2 LQKENI, per germline. The V and J ends lost 3 bases and 2 bases respectively, with 10 bases between them. The CDR3 DNA is TGTGCCAGCTCACCGAACGACAGCAACTATGGCTACACCTTC. Translating it yields CASSPNDSNYGYTF.

The rearrangement links TRBV6-5 to TRBJ2-2; TRBD1 agrees at 8 bases. Losses at the gene ends were 5 bases for V and 6 bases for J; bases not matched to a gene: 5. This CDR3 is 14 amino acids long. CDR1 is MNHEY, CDR2 SVGAGI, per germline. CDR3 sequence: CASSRTGFAGELFF. DNA of the CDR3: TGTGCCAGCAGTCGGACAGGGTTCGCCGGGGAGCTGTTTTTT.

This clone was seen only a few times. V gene TRBV25-1 combines with J gene TRBJ1-5; D ambiguous. The CDR3 consists of 14 residues. From germline, CDR1 is MGHDK and CDR2 SYGVNS. Trimming took 4 bases from V and 6 from J, leaving 13 bases between them. CDR3: CASSAQGGSQPQHF. CDR3 bases: TGTGCCAGCAGTGCCCAAGGCGGGAGTCAGCCCCAGCATTTT.

The gene calls are TRBV9 and TRBJ2-7, with D possibly being TRBD2 (6 bases). Deletions cut 0 bases from V and 0 bases from J, with 10 bases between. Germline CDR1 SGDLS, CDR2 YYNGEE. CDR3 size: 15 residues. The CDR3, as DNA: TGTGCCAGCAGCGTAGACCAGACTAGCTCCTACGAGCAGTACTTC. Its protein is CASSVDQTSSYEQYF.

V gene TRBV14 combines with J gene TRBJ2-6, with D uncertain. Trimming removed 5 bases from V and 4 bases from J, with 6 bases in between. The CDR3 spans 13 residues. Germline V CDR1 and CDR2: SGHDN, FVKESK. The CDR3 loop reads CASSFAGANVLTF. Written as DNA, the CDR3 is TGTGCCAGCAGCTTCGCGGGGGCCAACGTCCTGACTTTC.

The CDR3 DNA is TGTGCCAGTAGTATCGGGGGAGTTGGATCTAATGAAAAACTGTTTTTT. Translated, it gives CASSIGGVGSNEKLFF. The chain has TRBV19 and TRBJ1-4; D may be TRBD1 (5 bases). The CDR3 has 16 amino acids. Trimming took 3 bases from V and 3 from J, leaving 14 bases between them. The germline gives CDR1 LNHDA, CDR2 SQIVND (reference sequence).

This chain links TRBV29-1 with TRBJ1-2, with TRBD1 matching over 7 bases. Per the germline V gene, CDR1 is SQVTM and CDR2 is ANQGSEA. The CDR3 has 13 amino acids. J gave up 8 bases and V 2 bases, and 8 bases lay outside the gene matches. The CDR3 DNA is TGCAGCGTTGAACTTACAGGGGCGAAAGGCTACACCTTC. Protein product: CSVELTGAKGYTF.

The chain combines TRBV19 with TRBJ2-1; D perhaps matches TRBD2 (5 bases). Germline-derived CDR1 and CDR2 are LNHDA and SQIVND (reference sequence). Trimming removed 6 bases at V and 1 base at J, with 13 bases between. This CDR3 comprises 15 residues. The CDR3 spells CASRSGGKSYNEQFF. The CDR3, as DNA: TGTGCCAGTAGGAGCGGAGGCAAGTCCTACAATGAGCAGTTCTTC. Using reference TRBV19 and TRBJ2-1 for the parts outside the CDR3, the full variable domain is DGGITQSPKYLFRKEGQNVTLSCEQNLNHDAMYWYRQDPGQGLRLIYYSQIVNDFQKGDIAEGYSVSREKKESFPLTVTSAQKNPTAFYLCASRSGGKSYNEQFFGPGTRLTVL.

The CDR3 spells CASSQEGPLATRQETQYF. DNA for the CDR3: TGTGCCAGCAGCCAAGAAGGACCTCTAGCGACAAGACAAGAGACCCAGTACTTC. This chain links TRBV4-2 with TRBJ2-5; D perhaps matches TRBD2 (6 bases). Germline CDR1 reads LGHNA; CDR2 reads YNFKEQ. V lost 0 bases and J lost 2, with 19 bases in between. The CDR3 extends over 18 amino acids.